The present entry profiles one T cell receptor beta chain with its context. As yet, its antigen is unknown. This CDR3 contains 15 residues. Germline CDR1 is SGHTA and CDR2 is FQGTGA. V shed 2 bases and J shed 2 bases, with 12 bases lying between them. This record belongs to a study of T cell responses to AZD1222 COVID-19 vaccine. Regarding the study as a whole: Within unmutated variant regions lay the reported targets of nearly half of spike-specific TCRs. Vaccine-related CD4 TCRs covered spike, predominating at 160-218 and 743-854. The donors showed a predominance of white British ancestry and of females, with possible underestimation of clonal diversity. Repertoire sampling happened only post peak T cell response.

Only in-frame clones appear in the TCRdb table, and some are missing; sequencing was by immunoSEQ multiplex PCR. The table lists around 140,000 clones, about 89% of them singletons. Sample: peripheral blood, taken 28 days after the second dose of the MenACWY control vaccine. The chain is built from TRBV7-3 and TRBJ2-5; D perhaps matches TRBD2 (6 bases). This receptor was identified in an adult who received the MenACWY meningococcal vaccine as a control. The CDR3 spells CASSLSSAEQETQYF. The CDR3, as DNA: TGTGCCAGCAGCTTATCTAGCGCGGAACAAGAGACCCAGTACTTC.